Shown below are 6 T cell receptor beta chains from a single sample sequenced in a study of response to subunit inactivated influenza vaccine. TCRdb re-derived calls from the RT-PCR reads in MiXCR, one entry per CDR3 protein. Altogether roughly 700,000 distinct CDR3 sequences are present, roughly 13% being singletons, with the ten largest covering around 6.5%. The input for sequencing was PBMCs from blood, taken 14 days before vaccination. The receptors here all came from a man aged 50-60 years who received an inactivated influenza vaccine.

The chain is built from TRBV7-9 and TRBJ2-5; the match to TRBD1 covers 8 bases. This CDR3 has 14 amino acids. Looked up from germline, CDR1 is SEHNR and CDR2 is FQNEAQ (reference sequence). The J segment lost 1 base and the V segment lost 4 bases, leaving 2 bases of the junction unmatched. The chain's CDR3 is CASSSDRAQETQYF. Here the CDR3 DNA reads TGTGCCAGCAGCTCGGACAGGGCCCAAGAGACCCAGTACTTC.

Notes on this clonotype: One end of the junction does not line up with germline, which may come from a read error. The J gene is TRBJ2-1, the V gene TRBV12-3 or TRBV12-4; 11 bases map to TRBD1. The CDR3 totals 15 residues. This CDR3 is CASRRTGGLHNELFF. The CDR3 DNA follows: TGTGCCAGCAGGAGGACAGGGGGCCTGCACAATGAGCTGTTCTTC.

This clonotype was seen a handful of times. The chain employs TRBV5-1 and TRBJ2-5; D remains unclear. The germline gives CDR1 SGHRS, CDR2 YFSETQ. Deletions cut 2 bases from V and 5 bases from J, with 10 bases between. This CDR3 region has 13 residues. The CDR3 loop reads CASSFLSGETQYF. The CDR3 bases are TGCGCCAGCAGCTTTCTATCCGGGGAGACCCAGTACTTC.

The chain carries TRBV5-5 and TRBJ2-7; 7 nucleotides line up with TRBD1. The CDR3 covers 16 residues. With V trimmed by 4 bases and J by 4 bases, 14 bases remained unmatched. Germline V gene sequence: CDR1 SGHKS, CDR2 YYEKEE (reference sequence). DNA of the CDR3: TGTGCCAGCAGCCCGTTGGGGACAGTTTCCCTTTACGAGCAGTACTTC. This gives the protein CASSPLGTVSLYEQYF.

This clonotype has just a few counts. The J gene is TRBJ2-3, the V gene TRBV28; 11 bases align to TRBD2. Germline CDR1 is MDHEN and CDR2 is SYDVKM. The CDR3 is 15 residues long. Trimming removed 6 bases from V and 0 bases from J; junction bases left unmatched: 2. The CDR3 protein is CASRPSGRSTDTQYF. Written as DNA, the CDR3 is TGTGCCAGCAGACCTAGCGGGAGGAGCACAGATACGCAGTATTTT.

This clonotype occurred many times. CDR3 amino acids: CASSRDRRGGTGELFF. CDR3 DNA sequence: TGTGCCAGCAGTCGGGACAGGCGGGGGGGCACCGGGGAGCTGTTTTTT. The chain employs TRBV2 and TRBJ2-2; TRBD2 might be the D (9 bases). This CDR3 has 16 amino acids. Germline lookup yields CDR1 SNHLY and CDR2 FYNNEI. With 5 bases removed from V and 4 bases from J, the gap between germline ends came to 17 bases.